Presented here are 29 T cell receptor beta chains from one specimen sequenced in a study of shared clonotypes between healthy human individuals. Clones were read by immunoSEQ multiplex PCR, and TCRdb kept only the in-frame ones, dropping some. The sample yields some 2,400,000 clones, nearly 97% seen once. The sample consisted of naive CD4+ T cells sorted from blood. Subset given: CD45RA+ positively selected. The receptors here all came from a man between 18 and 35 years old in good health.

This clone was seen just once. The chain combines TRBV28 with TRBJ1-4; TRBD1 matches at 8 bases. The CDR3 runs to 14 residues. Trimming removed 6 bases from V and 7 bases from J; junction bases left unmatched: 7. CDR1 MDHEN and CDR2 SYDVKM come from the germline V gene. CDR3 coding DNA: TGTGCCAGCAGGGCCACGGACAGGGTTGAAAAACTGTTTTTT. The encoded protein is CASRATDRVEKLFF. The complete variable domain, with remaining parts taken from reference TRBV28 and TRBJ1-4, reads DVKVTQSSRYLVKRTGEKVFLECVQDMDHENMFWYRQDPGLGLRLIYFSYDVKMKEKGDIPEGYSVSREKKERFSLILESASTNQTSMYLCASRATDRVEKLFFGSGTQLSVL.

The chain joins TRBV25-1 to TRBJ1-4; D gene unclear. This CDR3 comprises 12 residues. V lost 1 base to trimming and J lost 7 bases, with 4 bases between them. CDR1 and CDR2 (germline): MGHDK, SYGVNS. The CDR3 reads CASSEWGEKLFF. As DNA, the CDR3 is TGTGCCAGCAGTGAATGGGGTGAAAAACTGTTTTTT. Drawing the rest from reference TRBV25-1 and TRBJ1-4, the complete variable domain is EADIYQTPRYLVIGTGKKITLECSQTMGHDKMYWYQQDPGMELHLIHYSYGVNSTEKGDLSSESTVSRIRTEHFPLTLESARPSHTSQYLCASSEWGEKLFFGSGTQLSVL.

The chain is built from TRBV10-3 and TRBJ2-5; TRBD1 aligns across 10 bases. The ends lost 0 bases at V and 12 bases at J; junction bases unmatched: 7. Per the germline V gene, CDR1 is ENHRY and CDR2 is SYGVKD. The CDR3 totals 14 residues. DNA for the CDR3: TGTGCCATCAGTGAGTCGACTCGAGGACAGGGGGAGTACTTC. Translation: CAISESTRGQGEYF.

The CDR3 nucleotides read TGTGCCAGCAGTACCCCGGCGCAGCCCCAGCATTTT. Translated, it gives CASSTPAQPQHF. The V call is TRBV28, the J call TRBJ1-5; D not resolved. Germline V gene data show CDR1 as MDHEN and CDR2 as SYDVKM. Trimming cost V 5 bases and J 7 bases, with 9 bases left between them. The CDR3 is 12 residues long.

The chain carries TRBV4-1 and TRBJ2-1; TRBD2 matches 8 bases. The CDR3 runs to 16 residues. The germline CDR1 and CDR2 sequences are MGHRA and YSYEKL. V trimming: 0 bases; J trimming: 8 bases; junction bases outside the gene matches: 9. CDR3 in amino acids: CASSQDPSGGRYEQFF. The CDR3 bases are TGCGCCAGCAGCCAAGATCCGAGCGGGGGTAGGTATGAGCAGTTCTTC.

The chain combines TRBV7-2 with TRBJ2-3; a possible D gene is TRBD2 (6 bases). The CDR3 totals 16 residues. Looked up from germline, CDR1 is SGHTA and CDR2 is FQGNSA. The V and J ends lost 2 bases and 2 bases respectively, with 14 bases between them. The CDR3 sequence is CASSLFSGVSTDTQYF. DNA for the CDR3: TGTGCCAGCAGCTTATTTAGCGGCGTTTCCACAGATACGCAGTATTTT.

This chain joins TRBV7-2 and TRBJ2-5; TRBD2 agrees at 9 bases. This CDR3 has 15 residues. Germline assignment: CDR1 SGHTA and CDR2 FQGNSA. J was trimmed by 4 bases and V by 1 base; bases with no gene match: 4. CDR3 DNA sequence: TGTGCCAGCAGCTTAGGCCCAGCGGGGGGAGAGACCCAGTACTTC. This translates into CASSLGPAGGETQYF.

The V gene is TRBV18, the J gene TRBJ2-7; 8 positions match TRBD1. The CDR3 is 17 amino acids. The ends lost 1 base at V and 7 bases at J; junction bases unmatched: 15. Germline V gene lookup returns CDR1 KGHSH and CDR2 LQKENI. The CDR3 region has the DNA TGTGCCAGCTCACCACTGTCCCTAAGGGACAGGTTGGAGGAGCAGTACTTC. It yields the protein CASSPLSLRDRLEEQYF. The entire variable domain, with the rest obtained from reference TRBV18 and TRBJ2-7, is as follows: NAGVMQNPRHLVRRRGQEARLRCSPMKGHSHVYWYRQLPEEGLKFMVYLQKENIIDESGMPKERFSAEFPKEGPSILRIQQVVRGDSAAYFCASSPLSLRDRLEEQYFGPGTRLTVT.

The genes are TRBV19 and TRBJ1-2, with D unresolved. Germline lookup yields CDR1 LNHDA and CDR2 SQIVND (reference sequence). The ends were cut back, 6 bases at V and 4 bases at J, with 12 bases in the middle. CDR3 size: 13 residues. The CDR3 loop is CASRTNQAYGYTF. DNA of the CDR3: TGTGCCAGTAGAACCAACCAGGCCTATGGCTACACCTTC.

The V and J genes are TRBV28 and TRBJ2-5, with 7 bases identical to TRBD2. The J call may be in error: the DNA end matches TRBJ2-7 better. Germline V CDR1 and CDR2: MDHEN, SYDVKM. The CDR3 has 14 amino acids. The chain's CDR3 is CASSSTGTTYEQYF. CDR3 sequence (DNA): TGTGCCAGCAGTTCCACCGGGACTACCTACGAGCAGTACTTC.

In DNA, the CDR3 is TGTGCCAGCAGCTTGCGAGGGGACGGGACAGATACGCAGTATTTT. Translated: CASSLRGDGTDTQYF. This chain uses TRBV5-4 with TRBJ2-3, with D perhaps matching TRBD1 or TRBD2 (5 bases each). V gave up 1 base and J gave up 3 bases, with 12 bases separating them. The CDR3 contains 15 residues. CDR1 and CDR2 (germline): SGHNT, YYREEE (reference sequence).

J is TRBJ2-2 and V is TRBV19; D remains unclear. V was clipped by 2 bases and J by 4 bases, with 11 bases between them. The CDR3 is made up of 15 amino acids. Germline V gene sequence: CDR1 LNHDA, CDR2 SQIVND (reference sequence). The CDR3 sequence: CASSIKPSGTGELFF. The CDR3 nucleotides read TGTGCCAGTAGTATAAAGCCCTCGGGCACCGGGGAGCTGTTTTTT.

As regards this clone: This sample includes further DNA sequences coding for the same CDR3. The V and J genes are TRBV28 and TRBJ1-5, with D possibly TRBD1 on 5 matching bases. The germline V gene has CDR1 MDHEN and CDR2 SYDVKM. V was pared by 6 bases and J by 0 bases, with 12 bases between. CDR3 length: 15 residues. CDR3 nucleotide sequence: TGTGCCAGCAGCTCCGACAGATATAGCAATCAGCCCCAGCATTTT. Protein: CASSSDRYSNQPQHF.

The V and J genes are TRBV30 and TRBJ1-3, with 9 positions matching TRBD1. The V gene's germline CDR1 is GTSNPN and CDR2 SVGIG (reference sequence). The CDR3 covers 16 residues. V trimming: 1 base; J trimming: 2 bases; junction bases outside the gene matches: 6. The DNA of the CDR3 is TGTGCCTGGAGTGGGGGACAGGGAAAGACTGGAAACACCATATATTTT. Translated, it gives CAWSGGQGKTGNTIYF.

The rearrangement uses TRBV7-2 and TRBJ1-5; 8 nucleotides line up with TRBD1. CDR1 and CDR2 from the germline V gene are SGHTA and FQGNSA. V lost 4 bases to trimming and J lost 4 bases; unmatched junction nucleotides: 6. The CDR3 is made up of 15 amino acids. CDR3: CASSSRTGFNQPQHF. CDR3 nucleotides: TGTGCCAGCAGCTCCCGGACAGGGTTTAATCAGCCCCAGCATTTT.

The genes are TRBV11-2 and TRBJ2-7; 8 bases match TRBD1. CDR1 and CDR2 from the germline V gene are SGHAT and FQNNGV. The CDR3 is made up of 14 amino acids. The ends lost 1 base at V and 6 bases at J; junction bases unmatched: 5. The CDR3 spells CASSLAGQGGEQYF. CDR3 sequence (DNA): TGTGCCAGCAGCTTAGCTGGACAGGGAGGCGAGCAGTACTTC.

The gene calls are TRBV11-2 and TRBJ2-7, with TRBD1 matching 9 bases. The CDR3 covers 16 residues. The J segment lost 4 bases and the V segment lost 1 base, leaving 8 bases of the junction unmatched. The V gene's germline CDR1 is SGHAT and CDR2 FQNNGV. CDR3 protein: CASSLVVGQGIYEQYF. CDR3 coding DNA: TGTGCCAGCAGCTTAGTTGTGGGACAGGGAATTTACGAGCAGTACTTC.

The chain employs TRBV7-9 and TRBJ2-7; unclear D gene. V shed 1 base and J shed 1 base, with 8 bases lying between them. The CDR3 covers 14 residues. Germline CDR1 is SEHNR and CDR2 is FQNEAQ (reference sequence). CDR3 sequence: CASSLGEISYEQYF. The DNA for the CDR3 is TGTGCCAGCAGCTTAGGAGAGATTTCCTACGAGCAGTACTTC.

In DNA, the CDR3 is TGCGCCAGCAGCGAACCGGGGGGTGGCTACACCTTC. Its translation is CASSEPGGGYTF. The genes are TRBV5-1 and TRBJ1-2; a weak D match, TRBD1 (5 bases). The CDR3 is made up of 12 amino acids. Germline assignment: CDR1 SGHRS and CDR2 YFSETQ. V lost 4 bases to trimming and J lost 7 bases, with 11 bases between them.

The chain couples TRBV9 to TRBJ2-2; no clear D. The CDR3 totals 14 residues. V was cut by 5 bases and J by 0 bases, with 8 bases left in between. The V gene's germline CDR1 is SGDLS and CDR2 YYNGEE. The CDR3 sequence: CASRGGPNTGELFF. The CDR3 region has the DNA TGTGCCAGCAGGGGCGGTCCGAACACCGGGGAGCTGTTTTTT.

The chain joins TRBV7-9 to TRBJ1-6; the D is unclear. CDR1 and CDR2 from the germline V gene are SEHNR and FQNEAQ (reference sequence). This CDR3 contains 13 residues. With 5 bases removed from V and 6 bases from J, the gap between germline ends came to 8 bases. CDR3 nucleotide sequence: TGTGCCAGCAGCCCCCGACTTAATTCACCCCTCCACTTT. Translating gives CASSPRLNSPLHF.

This clone was detected only once. The rearrangement uses TRBV10-3 and TRBJ2-2; D possibly matches TRBD1 or TRBD2 (5 bases each). The germline V gene has CDR1 ENHRY and CDR2 SYGVKD. Trimming pared 4 bases from V and 2 bases from J, leaving 14 bases between. The CDR3 is 16 residues long. The CDR3 here is CAISAFRDRNTGELFF. The CDR3 bases are TGTGCCATCAGTGCTTTTAGGGACCGAAACACCGGGGAGCTGTTTTTT.

This clone was observed a handful of times. The CDR3 nucleotides are TGTGCCAGCAGTTTATCTGGGGGACAGGGGAACTATGGCTACACCTTC. It encodes CASSLSGGQGNYGYTF. This rearrangement joins TRBV27 to TRBJ1-2; 10 bases are a match to TRBD1. Germline-derived CDR1 and CDR2 are MNHEY and SMNVEV (reference sequence). Trimming took 0 bases from V and 2 from J; bases not matched to a gene: 3. The CDR3 length is 16 residues.

CDR3 nucleotide sequence: TGTGCCAGCGCTAAAACCGATAAGAAGACCGGGGAGCTGTTTTTT. It translates to CASAKTDKKTGELFF. The chain combines TRBV5-4 with TRBJ2-2; no firm D call. CDR3 length equals 15 residues. The V gene's germline CDR1 is SGHNT and CDR2 YYREEE (reference sequence). The germline V and J ends were trimmed by 7 bases and 5 bases, with 18 bases remaining between them.

The rearrangement links TRBV11-2 to TRBJ2-1; 10 bases match TRBD2. CDR1 is SGHAT, CDR2 FQNNGV, per germline. The J segment lost 6 bases and the V segment lost 5 bases, leaving 7 bases of the junction unmatched. The CDR3 is 15 amino acids. CDR3 region: CASSPPGLATNEQFF. In DNA, the CDR3 is TGTGCCAGCAGCCCTCCGGGACTAGCGACCAATGAGCAGTTCTTC.

This rearrangement joins TRBV2 to TRBJ1-2; D is possibly TRBD1 (5 bases). Germline V gene lookup returns CDR1 SNHLY and CDR2 FYNNEI. This CDR3 has 14 residues. Trimming removed 2 bases at V and 3 bases at J, with 10 bases between. The CDR3 loop reads CASSERGRDYGYTF. The CDR3 DNA is TGTGCCAGCAGTGAAAGGGGCAGGGACTATGGCTACACCTTC.

The J gene is TRBJ2-3, the V gene TRBV6-5, with D unclear. The CDR3 consists of 12 residues. The V end was cut by 7 bases, the J end by 6 bases, with 11 bases between. The germline gives CDR1 MNHEY, CDR2 SVGAGI. The CDR3 sequence is CASTSTGDTQYF. The CDR3, as DNA: TGTGCCAGCACCTCAACCGGGGATACGCAGTATTTT.

This rearrangement joins TRBV11-2 to TRBJ2-7; 7 bases fit TRBD1. The germline gives CDR1 SGHAT, CDR2 FQNNGV. The CDR3 sequence is 14 residues long. V was clipped by 4 bases and J by 3 bases; unmatched bases: 6. CDR3 DNA sequence: TGTGCCAGCAGCTATACGGGACAGTTCTACGAGCAGTACTTC. Its translation: CASSYTGQFYEQYF.

This rearrangement joins TRBV7-9 to TRBJ2-7; tentative D call: TRBD2 (5 bases). CDR1 is SEHNR and CDR2 is FQNEAQ in the germline V gene (reference sequence). The V end lost 5 bases, the J end lost 3 bases, and 11 bases lay between the germline ends. This CDR3 is 13 amino acids long. The DNA of the CDR3 is TGTGCCAGCAGCCGGGGTGAGGGCTACGAGCAGTACTTC. It translates to CASSRGEGYEQYF.